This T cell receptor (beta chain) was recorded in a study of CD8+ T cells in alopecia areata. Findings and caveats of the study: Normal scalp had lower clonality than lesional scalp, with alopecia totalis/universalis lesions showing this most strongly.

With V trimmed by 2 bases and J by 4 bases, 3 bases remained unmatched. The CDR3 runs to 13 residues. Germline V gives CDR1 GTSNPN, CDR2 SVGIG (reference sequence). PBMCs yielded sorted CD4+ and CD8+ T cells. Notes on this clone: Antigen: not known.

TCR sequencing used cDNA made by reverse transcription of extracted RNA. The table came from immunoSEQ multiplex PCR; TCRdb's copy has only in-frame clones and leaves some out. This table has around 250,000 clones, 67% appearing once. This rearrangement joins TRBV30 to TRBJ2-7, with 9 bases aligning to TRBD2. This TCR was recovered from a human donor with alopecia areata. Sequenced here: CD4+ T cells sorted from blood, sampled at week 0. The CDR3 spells CAWSNSGGYEQYF. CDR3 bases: TGTGCCTGGAGTAATAGCGGGGGTTACGAGCAGTACTTC.